Detailed here is one T cell receptor (beta chain). Time point of the sample: baseline pretreatment blood. The treatment is: 15 Gy SBRT to primary tumor, nephrectomy 4 weeks later. The data stem from a study of radiation and T cells in renal cell carcinoma. The assay was immunoSEQ multiplex PCR, and TCRdb's table has in-frame clones only and misses some. The sample shows about 140,000 clones, over 80% of them seen only once. V was clipped by 7 bases and J by 2 bases; unmatched bases: 4. Germline values: CDR1 WNHNN, CDR2 SYGVQD (reference sequence). The CDR3 spans 13 residues. This TCR came from a woman between 50 and 59 years old with renal cell carcinoma. The chain uses TRBV10-1 and TRBJ1-2, with TRBD1 matching over 7 bases. This specimen was blood, taken from a patient whose treatment included radiotherapy and nephrectomy. CDR3 in amino acids: CASTRQGNYGYTF. In nucleotides, the CDR3 is TGCGCCAGCACTCGACAGGGCAACTATGGCTACACCTTC.